These T cell receptor beta chains were read from a single sample in a study of blood T cell repertoires in COVID-19. Sequenced by immunoSEQ multiplex PCR; TCRdb stores in-frame clones only, minus some. The table shows around 41,000 clones, with 90% to 95% occurring only once. The specimen sequenced was peripheral blood. These receptors all stem from a human donor in a cohort sampled during active COVID-19. Both conserved end residues are part of each CDR3. A D gene is named only where the DNA matches it firmly. Clone size, where shown, is once, few, many, or a class for clones that have expanded.

TRBJ2-1,TRBD2,.,TRBV4-3,TGCGCCAGCAGCCAAGTTAAGGGGACTAGCAGAGACAATGAGCAGTTCTTC,CASSQVKGTSRDNEQFF
TRBJ2-2,.,once,TRBV5-1,TGCGCCAGCAGCGGGACACCCGAGACCGGGGAGCTGTTTTTT,CASSGTPETGELFF
TRBJ1-5,TRBD1,.,TRBV7-2,TGTGCCAGCAGCTTAGCGGCAGGGGGTAACGGTCAGCCCCAGCATTTT,CASSLAAGGNGQPQHF
TRBJ2-3,TRBD1,few,TRBV6-1,TGTGCCAGCAGTGAAATGACAGGGTCCACAGATACGCAGTATTTT,CASSEMTGSTDTQYF
TRBJ1-2,TRBD1,.,TRBV4-2,TGTGCCAGCAGCCAATCCCACCCGGGACAGGGGTTTAATGGCTACACCTTC,CASSQSHPGQGFNGYTF
TRBJ2-7,.,.,TRBV28,TGTGCCAGCAGGACTATGGCAGGGGGGTTGTACGAGCAGTACTTC,CASRTMAGGLYEQYF
TRBJ1-3,.,.,TRBV29-1,TGCAGCGTTGAAGCGGAGACTGGAAACACCATATATTTT,CSVEAETGNTIYF
TRBJ2-6,TRBD2,.,TRBV29-1,TGCAGCGTTGAAGGGGTTTCGGGAGGGGTCCTCTCTGGGGCCAACGTCCTGACTTTC,CSVEGVSGGVLSGANVLTF
TRBJ1-1,.,.,TRBV7-2,TGTGCCAGCAGCTTAGGTTCCGGGTTGAACACTGAAGCTTTCTTT,CASSLGSGLNTEAFF
TRBJ1-3,TRBD1,.,TRBV10-3,TGTGCCATCAGTAACACAGGGGGCACTGGAAACACCATATATTTT,CAISNTGGTGNTIYF
TRBJ1-1,TRBD1,.,TRBV5-6,TGTGCCAGCAGCCCCGGGACAGATGAAGCTTTCTTT,CASSPGTDEAFF
TRBJ1-1,.,.,TRBV4-1,TGCGCCAGCAGCCAACCGACGGGGGGCAGGGCTGAAGCTTTCTTT,CASSQPTGGRAEAFF
TRBJ2-1,.,once,TRBV4-2,TGTGCCAGCAGCCAAGTTCCACAGAATGAGCAGTTCTTC,CASSQVPQNEQFF
TRBJ2-1,TRBD2,large,TRBV2,TGTGCCAGCAGTGATTTCGGCGGGAGTAAGGGCAATGAGCAGTTCTTC,CASSDFGGSKGNEQFF
TRBJ2-1,TRBD2,.,TRBV6-2/TRBV6-3,TGTGCCAGCAGTCTGACTAGCGGGAACTATGAGCAGTTCTTC,CASSLTSGNYEQFF
TRBJ1-1,.,few,TRBV5-4,TGTGCCAGCAGCTTGGACAGGGAGTATGGGAACACTGAAGCTTTCTTT,CASSLDREYGNTEAFF
TRBJ2-3,TRBD1,.,TRBV12-5,TGTGCTAGTGCCCAGGGGGCAGATACGCAGTATTTT,CASAQGADTQYF
TRBJ2-1,TRBD2,.,TRBV5-1,TGCGCCAGCAGCTTGCCTAGCGGGAGGGCCTCGTCCTACAATGAGCAGTTCTTC,CASSLPSGRASSYNEQFF
TRBJ2-3,TRBD2,.,TRBV4-1,TGCGCCAGCAGCTCCGGACTAGGTCGGCCAGATACGCAGTATTTT,CASSSGLGRPDTQYF
TRBJ2-1,TRBD1,.,TRBV29-1,TGCAGCGTTGCCCCCGGACAGGGCAATGAGCAGTTCTTC,CSVAPGQGNEQFF
TRBJ1-3,.,.,TRBV24-1,TGTGCCACCAGTGATCCTATTGACAGAGCGAACTCTGGAAACACCATATATTTT,CATSDPIDRANSGNTIYF
TRBJ2-2,.,.,TRBV11-2,TGTGCCAGCAGCTTATTGTCTGCGACTAGCACCGGGGAGCTGTTTTTT,CASSLLSATSTGELFF
TRBJ2-3,TRBD1,.,TRBV28,TGTGCCAGCATCCGAGCCGTGACAGGGGGCGTCGATACGCAGTATTTT,CASIRAVTGGVDTQYF
TRBJ1-5,TRBD1,.,TRBV28,TGTGCCAGCGGGGGGTCTAACAGGGGGAACCAGCCCCAGCATTTT,CASGGSNRGNQPQHF
TRBJ1-1,TRBD1,once,TRBV28,TGTGCCAGCAGTGTCAGGGGGATCGGCACTGAAGCTTTCTTT,CASSVRGIGTEAFF
TRBJ1-4,TRBD1,.,TRBV4-3,TGCGCCAGCAGCCAAGAGATCGGACAGGGGATTGAAAAACTGTTTTTT,CASSQEIGQGIEKLFF
TRBJ2-7,.,.,TRBV2,TGTGCCAGCAGTGAAGCGCTTTCTCCCAGGGCAGTTCCACCCTACGAGCAGTACTTC,CASSEALSPRAVPPYEQYF
TRBJ1-3,.,.,TRBV7-2,TGTGCCAGCAGCCCAACATTGAACACCATATATTTT,CASSPTLNTIYF
TRBJ2-7,.,.,TRBV4-1,TGCGCCAGCAGCCAAGATCCGGCTAGGGGCTACGAGCAGTACTTC,CASSQDPARGYEQYF
TRBJ2-2,TRBD1,.,TRBV3-1/TRBV3-2,TGTGCCAGCAGCGACATGACAGGGGGCACCGGGGAGCTGTTTTTT,CASSDMTGGTGELFF
TRBJ1-5,TRBD1,.,TRBV7-8,TGTGCCAGCAGCCGTACCAACAGGGGTAATCAGCCCCAGCATTTT,CASSRTNRGNQPQHF
TRBJ1-5,.,.,TRBV19,TGTGCCAGTAGCCTTATAGGGGTCAATCAGCCCCAGCATTTT,CASSLIGVNQPQHF
TRBJ2-7,TRBD2,.,TRBV9,TGTGCCAGCAGCACCCAGGAGACTAGCGGCTCCTACGAGCAGTACTTC,CASSTQETSGSYEQYF
TRBJ2-7,TRBD2,.,TRBV4-3,TGCGCCAGCAGCCAAGATTGGGGACTAGCGGCGAGCGGCTACGAGCAGTACTTC,CASSQDWGLAASGYEQYF
TRBJ2-1,.,.,TRBV13,TGTGCCAGCACCCCGGACCCCGAGGGCAATGAGCAGTTCTTC,CASTPDPEGNEQFF
TRBJ2-1,.,once,TRBV5-6,TGTGCCAGCAGCTTCCCGCCTAGCGTTGGGAATGAGCAGTTCTTC,CASSFPPSVGNEQFF
TRBJ1-2,.,.,TRBV4-2,TGTGCCAGCAGCCAAGATTCTAGCGTATATGGCTACACCTTC,CASSQDSSVYGYTF
TRBJ1-1,TRBD1,.,TRBV28,TGTGCCAGCAGTTTACCGGGACAGGGCCAGACTGAAGCTTTCTTT,CASSLPGQGQTEAFF
TRBJ2-7,.,.,TRBV5-4,TGTGCCAGCAGCTTGAGCTTCGGTTCCTACGAGCAGTACTTC,CASSLSFGSYEQYF
TRBJ1-3,TRBD1,.,TRBV7-2,TGTGCCAGCAGCCCCAGGGACAGTCTTTCTGGAAACACCATATATTTT,CASSPRDSLSGNTIYF
TRBJ2-3,TRBD2,.,TRBV7-2,TGTGCCAGCAGCTCCCAGCGGGGGGGCCAATTAGATACGCAGTATTTT,CASSSQRGGQLDTQYF
TRBJ2-1,TRBD2,.,TRBV5-1,TGCGCCAGCAGCTTGGCCCAACTAGCGGGGGGATACAATGAGCAGTTCTTC,CASSLAQLAGGYNEQFF
TRBJ1-5,.,.,TRBV6-1,TGTGCCAGCAGTGAAGGTTACGGGGGTAATCAGCCCCAGCATTTT,CASSEGYGGNQPQHF
TRBJ2-1,TRBD2,.,TRBV5-1,TGCGCCAGCAGCTTAAGACTAGCCTCCAACAATGAGCAGTTCTTC,CASSLRLASNNEQFF
TRBJ1-4,.,.,TRBV6-1,TGTGCCAGCAGTGAAAGAAGGACAGAAGTCGGAAAACTGTTTTTT,CASSERRTEVGKLFF